Following are 13 T cell receptor beta chains from one sample sequenced in a study of blood T cell repertoires in COVID-19. TCRdb's table, derived via immunoSEQ multiplex PCR, lists solely in-frame clones and lacks some. This sample has about 210,000 clones, with over 70% found just once. Sequencing was carried out using peripheral blood. These receptors were collected from a woman in her 70s with acute or convalescent COVID-19.

V usage is TRBV28 and J usage is TRBJ2-7, with D perhaps matching TRBD1 (6 bases). Germline V gene sequence: CDR1 MDHEN, CDR2 SYDVKM. The CDR3 consists of 14 residues. Trimming stripped 3 bases from V and 6 bases from J, with 15 bases between. The CDR3 coding sequence is TGTGCCAGCAGTTTTTGGGGGCAGGTTGGCGAGCAGTACTTC. Protein product: CASSFWGQVGEQYF.

The rearrangement joins TRBV6-2 or TRBV6-3 to TRBJ2-1; 7 nucleotides agree with TRBD2. CDR3 length: 14 residues. The V gene end was trimmed by 5 bases and the J gene end by 3 bases; junction bases not matched to a gene: 4. Germline CDR1 MNHEY, CDR2 SVGEGT. In nucleotides, the CDR3 is TGTGCCAGCAGTCCCGGGGGGATCTACAATGAGCAGTTCTTC. It translates to CASSPGGIYNEQFF.

This clone was detected only a few times. This sequence joins TRBV18 and TRBJ2-3; TRBD1 agrees at 9 bases. J gave up 1 base and V 5 bases, and 4 bases lay outside the gene matches. Per germline, CDR1 KGHSH and CDR2 LQKENI. The CDR3 contains 15 residues. The CDR3 sequence is CASSYRGHGTDTQYF. The CDR3 DNA reads TGTGCCAGCTCATACAGGGGGCACGGCACAGATACGCAGTATTTT.

The gene calls are TRBV25-1 and TRBJ2-3, with 10 bases aligning to TRBD2. The CDR3 runs to 15 residues. CDR1 is MGHDK and CDR2 is SYGVNS in the germline V gene. V lost 1 base and J lost 7; bases outside the gene matches: 5. The CDR3 loop is CASSESASGGYTQYF. The CDR3 DNA reads as TGTGCCAGCAGTGAATCTGCTAGCGGGGGTTATACGCAGTATTTT.

This clone showed up just a few times. The CDR3 sequence is CASSLLAGGRTEQFF. The CDR3 nucleotides are TGCGCCAGCAGCCTTCTAGCGGGGGGGCGGACTGAGCAGTTCTTC. V and J are TRBV5-1 and TRBJ2-1; 12 nucleotides align to TRBD2. The junction had 8 bases not matched to a gene; V was cut back by 4 bases and J by 9 bases. CDR1 SGHRS and CDR2 YFSETQ come from the germline V gene. The CDR3 sequence is 15 residues long.

The chain has TRBV24-1 and TRBJ2-3, with D possibly matching TRBD1 (6 bases). The CDR3 runs 16 residues. CDR1 is KGHDR and CDR2 is SFDVKD in the germline V gene. V was trimmed by 3 bases and J by 2 bases, leaving 14 bases between them. The chain's CDR3 is CATSDRGRGITDTQYF. The CDR3 bases are TGTGCCACCAGTGATAGGGGCAGGGGTATCACAGATACGCAGTATTTT.

The DNA of the CDR3 is TGTGCCAGCAGCCAAGCCTCCCCGGGTGGATGGACCGGGGAGCTGTTTTTT. Protein: CASSQASPGGWTGELFF. The chain is built from TRBV3-1 (or the pseudogene TRBV3-2) and TRBJ2-2; D is unresolved. The germline gives CDR1 LGHDT, CDR2 YNNKEL (reference sequence). The length of the CDR3 is 17 residues. V lost 1 base to trimming and J lost 5 bases, with 17 bases between them.

This clone has just a few counts. The chain couples TRBV10-3 to TRBJ1-6; D remains unclear. Germline lookup yields CDR1 ENHRY and CDR2 SYGVKD. V shed 3 bases and J shed 5 bases, with 8 bases lying between them. There are 14 residues in the CDR3. CDR3 protein: CAISDSGHNSPLHF. CDR3 coding DNA: TGTGCCATCAGTGACAGCGGTCATAATTCACCCCTCCACTTT.

This clone showed up just a few times. The chain uses TRBV4-1 and TRBJ2-1, with D hard to call. CDR1 is MGHRA, CDR2 YSYEKL, per germline. CDR3 length: 16 amino acids. V was cut by 2 bases and J by 0 bases, with 11 bases left in between. The CDR3 is CASSQPWARSYNEQFF. The CDR3 nucleotides read TGCGCCAGCAGCCAACCTTGGGCCCGCTCCTACAATGAGCAGTTCTTC.

This clone turned up a few times. This chain links TRBV6-2 or TRBV6-3 with TRBJ1-2, with D unclear. The CDR3 spans 12 residues. The V end lost 0 bases, the J end lost 8 bases, and 7 bases lay between the germline ends. Looked up from germline, CDR1 is MNHEY and CDR2 is SVGEGT. Written as DNA, the CDR3 is TGTGCCAGCAGTTACTCCGCTACCGGCTACACCTTC. Translated: CASSYSATGYTF.

The V call is TRBV29-1, the J call TRBJ1-2, with D possibly matching TRBD1 (6 bases). The CDR3 runs 13 residues. The ends were cut back, 7 bases at V and 3 bases at J, with 15 bases in the middle. In germline, CDR1 is SQVTM, CDR2 ANQGSEA. CDR3 loop: CSGGLPGDYGYTF. The CDR3 DNA sequence: TGCAGCGGAGGATTACCAGGGGACTATGGCTACACCTTC.

There are a few counts of this clone. V is TRBV18 and J is TRBJ2-5, with D unresolved. V was clipped by 0 bases and J by 1 base, with 6 bases between them. The germline V gene encodes CDR1 KGHSH and CDR2 LQKENI. The CDR3 totals 14 residues. The CDR3 is CASSPPNIQETQYF. DNA for the CDR3: TGTGCCAGCTCACCACCGAACATCCAAGAGACCCAGTACTTC.

The chain has TRBV5-1 and TRBJ2-7; a weak D match, TRBD2 (5 bases). The CDR3 sequence is 10 residues long. Germline CDR1 reads SGHRS; CDR2 reads YFSETQ. The CDR3: CASSPQVAGV. CDR3 bases: TGCGCCAGCAGCCCCCAGGTTGCGGGCGTC.